These T cell receptor beta chains were read from a single sample in a study of cytomegalovirus exposure and HLA in healthy donors. Sequencing used immunoSEQ multiplex PCR; TCRdb keeps in-frame clones, though not all of them. The table records over 150,000 clones, 75% to 85% of them present only once. Sequencing was performed on PBMCs. The receptors here all came from a man younger than 45 in good health and CMV-seropositive. CDR3s include the opening cysteine and the closing phenylalanine or tryptophan. Part of the rows lack a size; the others show once, few, many or a class for expanded clones.

v_call clone_size cdr3_aa
TRBV9 NA CASSAPGGPHNEQFF
TRBV27 few CASSLSSGGPSSYEQYF
TRBV30 NA CAWSVRDRDTGELFF
TRBV19 NA CASSATGTTEAFF
TRBV5-1 few CASSPRGQPTDTQYF
TRBV7-9 NA CASSLVRGAAEQFF
TRBV27 NA CASSFAAGQQFF
TRBV5-8 NA CASSPGTPQGQPQHF
TRBV4-1 NA CASSQDETSGAHNEQFF
TRBV27 NA CASSSLAGRDNQPQHF
TRBV10-1 NA CASSERDRPQKLFF
TRBV2 NA CARGVNMYEQYF
TRBV6-6 NA CASSYSYDGGYTF
TRBV7-2 few CASSLTSSAYF
TRBV6-1 NA CASGDPRQGVNTIYF
TRBV25-1 NA CASSEYPDSTYNEQFF
TRBV2 NA CAGVLQQGYSPLHF
TRBV30 NA CACPSFGRGESYTF
TRBV11-2 NA CASSLAGGLFF
TRBV10-2 NA CASSEPRTGGRGTEAFF
TRBV21-1 once CASQGGRNQPQHF
TRBV7-9 NA CASISRLAGVETQYF
TRBV7-2 few CASSLGLAGGETQYF
TRBV27 NA CASRRRPGDTEAFF
TRBV7-2 NA CASSREARQPQHF
TRBV5-1 NA CASSLLDSEKLFF
TRBV19 NA CASSRGGLNQPQHF
TRBV5-1 NA CASSQQVSSYEQYF
TRBV6-6 NA CASSYATGSFGYTF
TRBV9 NA CASSVGVGGLSYNEQFF
TRBV7-2 NA CASSYYSPLHF
TRBV7-2 NA CASSSGLAIDTQYF
TRBV7-3 NA CASSSASGGSTGELFF
TRBV18 NA CASSPARSNTGELFF
TRBV5-1 NA CASSLGTSGRAMGADTQYF
TRBV6-1 NA CASSEGALREDEQFF
TRBV4-3 NA CASSQESSNQPQHF
TRBV7-2 NA CASSSGGGARDTQYF
TRBV30 NA CAWSDTGAGNEQFF
TRBV27 NA CASSFSPYYGQYF
TRBV5-6 NA CASVPRGGLYNEQFF
TRBV7-2 once CASSPQSGNTIYF
TRBV21-1 once CASSKAPTGNQNQPQHF
TRBV4-1 NA CASSQRGDYEQYF
TRBV19 NA CASSSGSGRIQETQYF
TRBV15 NA CATRPTGVLTEAFF
TRBV7-3 NA CASSFGERETQYF
TRBV19 NA CASSKGVRETQYF
TRBV6-5 few CASRPLGGPNEKLFF
TRBV6-6 NA CASSYAGGLRNEQFF
TRBV7-8 NA CASSLARDRGNYGYTF
TRBV7-2 NA CASSSYYEQYF
TRBV29-1 NA CSAISGANGQPQHF
TRBV27 NA CASRPGQGFYNSPLHF
TRBV10-3 NA CAISLGLAGGGEQFF